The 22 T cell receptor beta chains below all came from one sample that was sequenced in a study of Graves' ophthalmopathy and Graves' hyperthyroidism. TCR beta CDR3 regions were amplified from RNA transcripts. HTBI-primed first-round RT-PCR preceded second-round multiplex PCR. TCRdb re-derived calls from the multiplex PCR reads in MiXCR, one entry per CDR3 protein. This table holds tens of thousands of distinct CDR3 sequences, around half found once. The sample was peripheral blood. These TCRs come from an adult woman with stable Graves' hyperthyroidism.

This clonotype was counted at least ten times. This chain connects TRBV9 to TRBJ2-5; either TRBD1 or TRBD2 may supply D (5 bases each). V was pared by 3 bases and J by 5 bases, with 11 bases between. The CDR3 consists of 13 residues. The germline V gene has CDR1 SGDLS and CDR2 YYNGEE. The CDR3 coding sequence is TGTGCCAGCAGCGATGGGACGGCGGAGACCCAGTACTTC. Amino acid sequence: CASSDGTAETQYF. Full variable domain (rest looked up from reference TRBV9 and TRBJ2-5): DSGVTQTPKHLITATGQRVTLRCSPRSGDLSVYWYQQSLDQGLQFLIQYYNGEERAKGNILERFSAQQFPDLHSELNLSSLELGDSALYFCASSDGTAETQYFGPGTRLLVL.

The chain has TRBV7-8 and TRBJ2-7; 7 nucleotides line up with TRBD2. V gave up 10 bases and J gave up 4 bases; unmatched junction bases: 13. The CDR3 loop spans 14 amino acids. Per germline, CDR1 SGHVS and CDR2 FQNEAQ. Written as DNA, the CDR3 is TGTGCCACGCGGGAGTGGGGCCGGCCTTACGAGCAGTACTTC. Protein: CATREWGRPYEQYF.

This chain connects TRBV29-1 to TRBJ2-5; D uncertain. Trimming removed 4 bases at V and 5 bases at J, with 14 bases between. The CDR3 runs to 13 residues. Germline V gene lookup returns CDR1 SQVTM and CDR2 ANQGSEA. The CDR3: CSVGSLVGETQYF. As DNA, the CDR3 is TGCAGCGTTGGTTCGCTAGTAGGGGAGACCCAGTACTTC.

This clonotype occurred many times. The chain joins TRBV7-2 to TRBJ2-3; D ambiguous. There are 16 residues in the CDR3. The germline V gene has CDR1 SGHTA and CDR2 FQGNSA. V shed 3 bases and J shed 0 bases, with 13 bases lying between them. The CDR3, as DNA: TGTGCCAGCAGCTTGGCCCCCAAAAGTAGCACAGATACGCAGTATTTT. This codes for CASSLAPKSSTDTQYF. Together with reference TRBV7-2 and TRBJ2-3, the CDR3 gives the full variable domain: GAGVSQSPSNKVTEKGKDVELRCDPISGHTALYWYRQSLGQGLEFLIYFQGNSAPDKSGLPSDRFSAERTGGSVSTLTIQRTQQEDSAVYLCASSLAPKSSTDTQYFGPGTRLTVL.

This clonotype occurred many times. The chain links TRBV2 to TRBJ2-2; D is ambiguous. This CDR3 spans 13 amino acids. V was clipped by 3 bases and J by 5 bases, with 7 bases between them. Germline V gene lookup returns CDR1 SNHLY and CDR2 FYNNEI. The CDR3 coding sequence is TGTGCCAGCAGTGAGACGATAACCGGGGAGCTGTTTTTT. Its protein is CASSETITGELFF.

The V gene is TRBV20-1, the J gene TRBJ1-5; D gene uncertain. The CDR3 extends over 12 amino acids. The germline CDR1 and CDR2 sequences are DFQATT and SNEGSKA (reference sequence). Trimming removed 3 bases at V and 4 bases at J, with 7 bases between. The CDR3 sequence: CSASRGNQPQHF. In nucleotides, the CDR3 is TGCAGTGCTAGCCGAGGTAATCAGCCCCAGCATTTT.

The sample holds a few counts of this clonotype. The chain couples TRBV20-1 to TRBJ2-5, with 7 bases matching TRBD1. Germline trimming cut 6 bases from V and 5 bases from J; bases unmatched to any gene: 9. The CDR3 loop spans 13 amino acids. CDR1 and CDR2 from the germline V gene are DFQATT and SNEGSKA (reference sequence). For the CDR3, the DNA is TGCAGTGCCGCCCGGACAGGTCTGGAGACCCAGTACTTC. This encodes CSAARTGLETQYF.

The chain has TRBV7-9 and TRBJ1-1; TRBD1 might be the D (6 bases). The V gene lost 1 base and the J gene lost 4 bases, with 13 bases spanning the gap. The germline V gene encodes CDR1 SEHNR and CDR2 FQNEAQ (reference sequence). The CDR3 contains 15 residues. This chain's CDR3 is CASSLVGQGITEAFF. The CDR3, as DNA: TGTGCCAGCAGCTTAGTGGGGCAGGGGATCACTGAAGCTTTCTTT.

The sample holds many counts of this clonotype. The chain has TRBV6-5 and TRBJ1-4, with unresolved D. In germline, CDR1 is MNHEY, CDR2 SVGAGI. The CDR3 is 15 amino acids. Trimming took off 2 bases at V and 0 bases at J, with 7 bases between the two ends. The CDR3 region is CASSYRRSTNEKLFF. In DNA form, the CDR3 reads TGTGCCAGCAGTTACCGGAGATCAACTAATGAAAAACTGTTTTTT.

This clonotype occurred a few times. CDR3 nucleotide sequence: TGCAGCGACAGGGGGCAGGGTGAAGCTTTCTTT. It yields the protein CSDRGQGEAFF. This chain uses TRBV29-1 with TRBJ1-1; 9 nucleotides line up with TRBD1. The CDR3 is made up of 11 amino acids. Trimming removed 7 bases from V and 7 bases from J; junction bases left unmatched: 4. Germline CDR1 reads SQVTM; CDR2 reads ANQGSEA.

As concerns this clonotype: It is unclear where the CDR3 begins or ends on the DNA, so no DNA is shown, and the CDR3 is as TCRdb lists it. This CDR3 is CASTSQYLCASSVSTEAFF. The gene calls are TRBV12-5 and TRBJ1-1. Looked up from germline, CDR1 is LGHNT and CDR2 is FRNRAP. Both ends counted, the CDR3 spans 19 residues.

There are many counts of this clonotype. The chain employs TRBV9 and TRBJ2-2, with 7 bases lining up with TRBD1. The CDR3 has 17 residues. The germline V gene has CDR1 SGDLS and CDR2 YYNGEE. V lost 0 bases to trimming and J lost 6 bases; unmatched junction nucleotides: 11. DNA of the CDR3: TGTGCCAGCAGCGTAGAGGCTAGGGGGCGCAAGGCCGGGGAGCTGTTTTTT. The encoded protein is CASSVEARGRKAGELFF.

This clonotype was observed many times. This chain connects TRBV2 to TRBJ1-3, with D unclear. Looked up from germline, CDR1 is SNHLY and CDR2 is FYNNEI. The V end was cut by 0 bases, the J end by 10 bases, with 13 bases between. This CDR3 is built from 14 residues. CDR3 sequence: CASSEADRVGTIYF. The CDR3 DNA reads TGTGCCAGCAGTGAAGCCGACCGAGTGGGGACCATATATTTT.

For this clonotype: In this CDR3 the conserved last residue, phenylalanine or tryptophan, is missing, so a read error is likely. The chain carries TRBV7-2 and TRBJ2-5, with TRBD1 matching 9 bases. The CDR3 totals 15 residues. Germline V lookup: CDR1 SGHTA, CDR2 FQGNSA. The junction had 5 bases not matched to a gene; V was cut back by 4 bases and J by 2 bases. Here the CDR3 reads CASSWDRAGQETQYS. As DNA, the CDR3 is TGTGCCAGCAGCTGGGACAGGGCAGGGCAAGAGACCCAGTACTCC.

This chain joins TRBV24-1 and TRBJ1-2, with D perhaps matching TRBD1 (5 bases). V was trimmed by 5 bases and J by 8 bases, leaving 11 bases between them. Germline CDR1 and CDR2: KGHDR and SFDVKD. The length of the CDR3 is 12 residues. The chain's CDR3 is CATSARGNGYTF. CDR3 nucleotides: TGTGCCACCAGTGCCCGGGGGAACGGCTACACCTTC.

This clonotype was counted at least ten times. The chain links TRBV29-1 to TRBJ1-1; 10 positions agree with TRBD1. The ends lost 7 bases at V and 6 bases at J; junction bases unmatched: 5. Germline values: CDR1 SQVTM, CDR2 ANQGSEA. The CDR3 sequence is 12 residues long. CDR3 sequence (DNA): TGCAGCGACGGGGGACAGGGGTCTGAAGCTTTCTTT. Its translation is CSDGGQGSEAFF.

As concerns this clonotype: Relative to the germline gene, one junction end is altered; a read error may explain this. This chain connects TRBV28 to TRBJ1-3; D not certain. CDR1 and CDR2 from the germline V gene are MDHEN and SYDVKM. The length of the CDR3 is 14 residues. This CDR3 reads CASSPDHSGNTIYF. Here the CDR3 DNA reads TGTGCCAGCAGTCCCGACCACTCTGGAAACACCATATACTTT.

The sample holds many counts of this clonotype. CDR3 residues: CASRKRTGLSYEQYF. The CDR3 nucleotides are TGTGCCAGCAGAAAAAGGACAGGGTTGTCCTACGAGCAGTACTTC. V and J are TRBV28 and TRBJ2-7; 8 positions match TRBD1. The ends lost 6 bases at V and 1 base at J; junction bases unmatched: 8. Germline CDR1 and CDR2: MDHEN and SYDVKM. The CDR3 has 15 amino acids.

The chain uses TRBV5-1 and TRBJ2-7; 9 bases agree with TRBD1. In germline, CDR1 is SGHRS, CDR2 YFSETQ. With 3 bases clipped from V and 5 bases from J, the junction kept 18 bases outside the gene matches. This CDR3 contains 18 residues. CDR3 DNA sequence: TGCGCCAGCAGCTGGAAGGTTTCCCGGGACAGGGCCAGGGACGAGCAGTACTTC. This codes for CASSWKVSRDRARDEQYF. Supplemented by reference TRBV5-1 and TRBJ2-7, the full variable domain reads KAGVTQTPRYLIKTRGQQVTLSCSPISGHRSVSWYQQTPGQGLQFLFEYFSETQRNKGNFPGRFSGRQFSNSRSEMNVSTLELGDSALYLCASSWKVSRDRARDEQYFGPGTRLTVT.

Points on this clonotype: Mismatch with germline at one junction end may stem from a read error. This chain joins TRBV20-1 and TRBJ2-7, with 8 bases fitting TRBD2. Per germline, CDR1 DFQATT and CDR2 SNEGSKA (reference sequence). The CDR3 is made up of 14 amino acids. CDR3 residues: CSAMREAPIYEQHF. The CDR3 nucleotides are TGCAGTGCTATGCGGGAGGCCCCGATCTACGAGCAGCACTTC.

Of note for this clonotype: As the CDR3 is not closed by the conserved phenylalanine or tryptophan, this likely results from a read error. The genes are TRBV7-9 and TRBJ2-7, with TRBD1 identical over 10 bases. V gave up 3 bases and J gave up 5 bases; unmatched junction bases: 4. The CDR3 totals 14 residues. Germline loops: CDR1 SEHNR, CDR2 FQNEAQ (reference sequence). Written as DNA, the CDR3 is TGTGCCAGCAGCTTCGGACAGGGGGGCGACGAGCAGTACTCC. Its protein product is CASSFGQGGDEQYS.

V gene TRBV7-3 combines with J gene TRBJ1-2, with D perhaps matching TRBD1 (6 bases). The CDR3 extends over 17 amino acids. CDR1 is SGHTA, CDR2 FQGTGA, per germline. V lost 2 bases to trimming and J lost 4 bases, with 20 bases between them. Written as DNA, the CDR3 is TGTGCCAGCAGCTTAGGTCTCCGGGACACCTCAATCTATGGCTACACCTTC. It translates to CASSLGLRDTSIYGYTF.